This paragraph reports one T cell receptor (beta chain). These data are taken from a study of blood T cell repertoires in COVID-19. Overall study context: Whether acute or convalescent, the COVID-19 samples came from the United States, Italy and Spain. The cDNA or gDNA used as material had been derived from T cells, B-cell-depleted T cells, or PBMCs.

The length of the CDR3 is 14 residues. The V end was cut by 5 bases, the J end by 2 bases, with 13 bases between. Germline CDR1 SNHLY, CDR2 FYNNEI. Original processing notes: It was from reference gene primer amplification that nucleated cell counts were estimated. The repertoire was sequenced with immunoSEQ multiplex PCR; TCRdb's copy has only in-frame clones and lacks some. The D gene and trimming were derived from the DNA, and the V and J assignments and clone size from that table. This table holds about 190,000 clones, over 70% found once. The sequenced sample consisted of peripheral blood. The clonotype originates from a man aged 50-60 years with active or convalescent COVID-19. This chain uses TRBV2 with TRBJ2-7; perhaps TRBD1 as D (6 bases). Here the CDR3 DNA reads TGTGCCAGCAGTCTACGGGACAACGCCTACGAGCAGTACTTC. Encoded protein: CASSLRDNAYEQYF.